The source of this T cell receptor beta chain is a study of CD8 T cells in ankylosing spondylitis. This clonotype was picked up a small number of times. A read error may produce the germline difference seen at one junction end. Germline CDR1 reads SGHVS; CDR2 reads FQNEAQ. The CDR3 length is 18 residues. From the 5' RACE reads, TCRdb called clonotypes with MiXCR, one entry per CDR3 protein. The sample lists 100,000 to 150,000 distinct CDR3 sequences; approximately 10% were seen once. The chain combines TRBV7-8 with TRBJ1-4; TRBD1 is a possible D gene (6 bases). The sequenced sample consisted of blood, either unsorted or a sorted T cell fraction (not recorded which). This clonotype originated in a male donor with ankylosing spondylitis or in good health (not recorded which). CDR3 sequence reads: CASSPRSSTGTTSEKLFF. In DNA form, the CDR3 reads TGTGCCAGCAGCCCGCGCTCGTCTACAGGGACTACTAGTGAAAAACTGTTTTTT.